Listed below are T cell receptor beta chains from one sample, sequenced in a study of human T cells and chemical hapten exposure. TCRdb used MiXCR to reprocess the 5' RACE reads, holding one entry per CDR3 protein. The sample shows around 100,000 distinct CDR3 sequences, approximately 20% of them seen only once. The receptors here all came from a human donor in good health. Both conserved end residues are part of each CDR3. Each record gives: D gene, CDR3 length, V gene, J gene, CDR3 protein. The D gene is left open where the match is weak.

-,14,TRBV29-1,TRBJ2-7,CSVDGGSGTYEQYF
-,15,TRBV20-1,TRBJ2-1,CSARSQDRGGDEQFF
TRBD2,15,TRBV7-6,TRBJ2-3,CASSIAGAGTDTQYF
-,18,TRBV24-1,TRBJ1-5,CATSDSSVVGVSNQPQHF
-,16,TRBV18,TRBJ2-1,CASSPIPGTIKNEQFF
TRBD1,16,TRBV27,TRBJ2-4,CASVSAQGGGKNIQYF
-,12,TRBV3-1,TRBJ2-7,CASSQSRYEQYF
-,15,TRBV12-3/TRBV12-4,TRBJ2-1,CASTSSSQGRNEQFF
-,15,TRBV24-1,TRBJ2-2,CATTWDVWDTGELFF
-,14,TRBV10-3,TRBJ1-1,CAISESSLDTEAFF
-,13,TRBV6-2/TRBV6-3,TRBJ2-3,CASSYFSAASQYF
-,16,TRBV3-1,TRBJ2-1,CASSQDLWDKGNEQFF
TRBD1,15,TRBV20-1,TRBJ1-3,CSAIPGTGTGNTIYF
-,13,TRBV3-1,TRBJ1-4,CASTRASGEKLFF
-,14,TRBV28,TRBJ1-2,CASTYSGQSYGYTF
-,14,TRBV7-8,TRBJ1-1,CASSLTGQITEAFF